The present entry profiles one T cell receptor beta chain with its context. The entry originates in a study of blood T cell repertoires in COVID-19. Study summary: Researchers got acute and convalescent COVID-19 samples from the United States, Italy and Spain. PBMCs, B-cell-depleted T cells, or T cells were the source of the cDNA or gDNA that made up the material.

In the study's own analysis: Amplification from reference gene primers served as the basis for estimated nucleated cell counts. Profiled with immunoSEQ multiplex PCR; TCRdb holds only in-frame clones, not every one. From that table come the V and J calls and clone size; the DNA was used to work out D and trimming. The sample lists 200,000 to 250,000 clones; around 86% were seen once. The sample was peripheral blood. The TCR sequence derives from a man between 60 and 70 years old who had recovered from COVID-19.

The CDR3: CASSPRDGQPQHF. CDR3 sequence (DNA): TGTGCCAGCAGTCCCAGGGATGGTCAGCCCCAGCATTTT. The V gene is TRBV12-3 or TRBV12-4, the J gene TRBJ1-5; TRBD1 is a possible D gene (5 bases). Trimming left V 5 bases short and J 6 bases short, with 11 bases between. This CDR3 has 13 residues.